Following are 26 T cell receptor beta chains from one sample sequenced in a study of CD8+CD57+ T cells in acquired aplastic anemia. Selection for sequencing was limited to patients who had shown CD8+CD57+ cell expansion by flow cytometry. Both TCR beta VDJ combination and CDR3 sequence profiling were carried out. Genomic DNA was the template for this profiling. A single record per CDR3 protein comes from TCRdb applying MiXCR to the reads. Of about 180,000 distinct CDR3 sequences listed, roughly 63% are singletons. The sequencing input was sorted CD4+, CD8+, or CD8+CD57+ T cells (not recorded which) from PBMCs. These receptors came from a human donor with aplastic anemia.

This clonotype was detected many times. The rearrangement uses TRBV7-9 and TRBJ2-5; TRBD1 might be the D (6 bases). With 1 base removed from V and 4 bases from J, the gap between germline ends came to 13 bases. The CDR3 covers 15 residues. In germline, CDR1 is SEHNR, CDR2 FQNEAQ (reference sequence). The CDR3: CASSLEQGVGETQYF. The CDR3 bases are TGTGCCAGCAGCTTAGAACAGGGTGTCGGAGAGACCCAGTACTTC. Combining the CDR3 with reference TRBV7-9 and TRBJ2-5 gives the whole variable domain DTGVSQNPRHKITKRGQNVTFRCDPISEHNRLYWYRQTLGQGPEFLTYFQNEAQLEKSRLLSDRFSAERPKGSFSTLEIQRTEQGDSAMYLCASSLEQGVGETQYFGPGTRLLVL.

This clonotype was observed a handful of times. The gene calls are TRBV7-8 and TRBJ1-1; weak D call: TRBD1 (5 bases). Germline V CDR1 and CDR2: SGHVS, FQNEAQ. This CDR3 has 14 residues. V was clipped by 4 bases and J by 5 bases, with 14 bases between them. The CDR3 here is CASSSPDRRTEAFF. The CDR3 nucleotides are TGTGCCAGCAGCTCCCCCGACAGAAGGACTGAAGCTTTCTTT.

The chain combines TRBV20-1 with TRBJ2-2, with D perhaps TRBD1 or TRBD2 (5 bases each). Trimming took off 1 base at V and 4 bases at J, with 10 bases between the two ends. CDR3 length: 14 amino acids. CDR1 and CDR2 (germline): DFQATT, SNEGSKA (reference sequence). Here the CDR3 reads CSARGGRGTGELFF. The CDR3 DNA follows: TGCAGTGCTAGAGGGGGCCGGGGCACCGGGGAGCTGTTTTTT.

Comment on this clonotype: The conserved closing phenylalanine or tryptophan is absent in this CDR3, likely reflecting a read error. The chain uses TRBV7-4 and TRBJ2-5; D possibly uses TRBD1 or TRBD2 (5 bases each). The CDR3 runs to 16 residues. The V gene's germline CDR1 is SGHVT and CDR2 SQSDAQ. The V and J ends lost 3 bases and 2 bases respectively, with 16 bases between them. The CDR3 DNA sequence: TGTGCCAGCAGCTTGGTTCCGGGTGGGGGACAAGAGACCCAGTACCTC. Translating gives CASSLVPGGGQETQYL.

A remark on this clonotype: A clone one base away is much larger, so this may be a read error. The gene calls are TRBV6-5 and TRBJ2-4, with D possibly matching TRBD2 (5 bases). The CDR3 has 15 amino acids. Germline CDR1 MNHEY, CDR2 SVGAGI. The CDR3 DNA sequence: TGTGCCAGCAGTTACTCAGCCCTAGCCAAAAGCATTCAGTACTTC. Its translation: CASSYSALAKSIQYF.

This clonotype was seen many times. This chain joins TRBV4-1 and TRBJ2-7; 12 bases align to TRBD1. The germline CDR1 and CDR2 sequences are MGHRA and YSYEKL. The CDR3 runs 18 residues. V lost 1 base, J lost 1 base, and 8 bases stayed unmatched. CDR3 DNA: TGCGCCAGCAGCCAAGTTCGGGGACAGGGGGCCTCTTCCTACGAGCAGTACTTC. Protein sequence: CASSQVRGQGASSYEQYF.

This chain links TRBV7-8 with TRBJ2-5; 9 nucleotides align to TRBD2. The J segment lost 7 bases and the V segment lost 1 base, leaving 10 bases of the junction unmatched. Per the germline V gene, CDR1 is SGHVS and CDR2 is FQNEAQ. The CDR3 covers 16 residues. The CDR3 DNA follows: TGTGCCAGCAGCTTAGGAGGCGGGGGGGCGTTAGGGACCCAGTACTTC. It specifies CASSLGGGGALGTQYF. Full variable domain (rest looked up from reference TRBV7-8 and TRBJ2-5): GAGVSQSPRYKVAKRGQDVALRCDPISGHVSLFWYQQALGQGPEFLTYFQNEAQLDKSGLPSDRFFAERPEGSVSTLKIQRTQQEDSAVYLCASSLGGGGALGTQYFGPGTRLLVL.

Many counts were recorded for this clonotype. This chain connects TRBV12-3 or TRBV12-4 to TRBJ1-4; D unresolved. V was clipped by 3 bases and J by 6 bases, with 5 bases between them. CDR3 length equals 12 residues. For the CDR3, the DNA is TGTGCCAGCAGTTTTGGGGATGAAAAACTGTTTTTT. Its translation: CASSFGDEKLFF.

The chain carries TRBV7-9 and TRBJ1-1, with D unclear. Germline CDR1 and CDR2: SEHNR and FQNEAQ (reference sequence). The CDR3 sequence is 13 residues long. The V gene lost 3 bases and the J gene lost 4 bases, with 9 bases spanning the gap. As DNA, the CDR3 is TGTGCCAGCAGCTTCCCAGGTATCACTGAAGCTTTCTTT. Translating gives CASSFPGITEAFF. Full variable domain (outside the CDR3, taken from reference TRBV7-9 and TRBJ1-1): DTGVSQNPRHKITKRGQNVTFRCDPISEHNRLYWYRQTLGQGPEFLTYFQNEAQLEKSRLLSDRFSAERPKGSFSTLEIQRTEQGDSAMYLCASSFPGITEAFFGQGTRLTVV.

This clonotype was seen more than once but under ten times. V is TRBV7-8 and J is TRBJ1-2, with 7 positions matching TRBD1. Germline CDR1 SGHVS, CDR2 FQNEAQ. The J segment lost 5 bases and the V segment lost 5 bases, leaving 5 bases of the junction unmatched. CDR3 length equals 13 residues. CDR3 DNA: TGTGCCAGCAGCCCAGGGGGTCGTTATGGCTACACCTTC. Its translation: CASSPGGRYGYTF.

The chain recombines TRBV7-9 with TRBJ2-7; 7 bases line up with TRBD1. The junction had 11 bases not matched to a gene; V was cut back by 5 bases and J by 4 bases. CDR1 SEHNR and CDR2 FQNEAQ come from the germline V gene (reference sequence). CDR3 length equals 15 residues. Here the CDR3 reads CASSATGNPSYEQYF. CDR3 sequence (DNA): TGTGCCAGCAGCGCGACAGGGAACCCCTCGTACGAGCAGTACTTC.

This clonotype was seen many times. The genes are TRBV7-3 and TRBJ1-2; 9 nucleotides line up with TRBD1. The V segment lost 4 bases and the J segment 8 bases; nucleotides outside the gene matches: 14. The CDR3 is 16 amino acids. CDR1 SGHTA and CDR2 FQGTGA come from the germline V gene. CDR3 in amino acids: CASSSPGTGHLAGYTF. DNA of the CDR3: TGTGCCAGCAGCTCGCCCGGGACAGGGCATCTCGCCGGCTACACCTTC.

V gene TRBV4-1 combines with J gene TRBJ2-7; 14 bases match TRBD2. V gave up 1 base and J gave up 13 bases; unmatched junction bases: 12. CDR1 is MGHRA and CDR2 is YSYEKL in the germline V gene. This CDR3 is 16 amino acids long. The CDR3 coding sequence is TGCGCCAGCAGCCAAGGATGGACTAGCGGGGGGCCCGATCCTTACTTC. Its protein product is CASSQGWTSGGPDPYF.

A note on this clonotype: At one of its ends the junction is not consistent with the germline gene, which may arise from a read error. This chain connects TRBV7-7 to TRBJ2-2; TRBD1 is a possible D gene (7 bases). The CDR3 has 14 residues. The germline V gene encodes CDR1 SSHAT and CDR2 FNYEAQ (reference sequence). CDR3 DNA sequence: TGTGCTAGCACCACTCAGGGGGTTGGCGGGGAGCTGTCTTTT. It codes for CASTTQGVGGELSF.

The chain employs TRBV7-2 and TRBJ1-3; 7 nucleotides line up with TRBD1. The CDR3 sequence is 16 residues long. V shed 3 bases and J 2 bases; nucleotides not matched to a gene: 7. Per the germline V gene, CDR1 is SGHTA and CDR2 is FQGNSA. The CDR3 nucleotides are TGTGCCAGCAGCTTTGGTCAGGGGGTCCCTGGAAACACCATATATTTT. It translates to CASSFGQGVPGNTIYF.

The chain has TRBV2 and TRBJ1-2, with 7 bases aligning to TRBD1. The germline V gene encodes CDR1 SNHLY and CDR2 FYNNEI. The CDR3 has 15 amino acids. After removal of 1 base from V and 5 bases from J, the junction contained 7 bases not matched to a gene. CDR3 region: CASSEGPRQGYGYTF. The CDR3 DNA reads TGTGCCAGCAGTGAAGGTCCCAGACAGGGTTATGGCTACACCTTC.

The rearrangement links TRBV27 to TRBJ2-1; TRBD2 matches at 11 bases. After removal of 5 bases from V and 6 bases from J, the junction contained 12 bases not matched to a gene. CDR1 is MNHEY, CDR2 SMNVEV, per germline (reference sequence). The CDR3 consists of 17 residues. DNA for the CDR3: TGTGCCAGCAGTAATGATAAAGGACTAGCGGGTCCCAATGAGCAGTTCTTC. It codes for CASSNDKGLAGPNEQFF.

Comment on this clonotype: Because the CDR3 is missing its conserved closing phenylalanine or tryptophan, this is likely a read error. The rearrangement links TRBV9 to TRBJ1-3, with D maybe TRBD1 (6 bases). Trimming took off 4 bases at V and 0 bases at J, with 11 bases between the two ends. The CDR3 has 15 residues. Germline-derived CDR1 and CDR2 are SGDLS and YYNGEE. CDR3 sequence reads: CASSPGTHSGNTIYL. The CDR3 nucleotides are TGTGCCAGCAGCCCCGGGACACACTCTGGAAACACCATATATCTT.

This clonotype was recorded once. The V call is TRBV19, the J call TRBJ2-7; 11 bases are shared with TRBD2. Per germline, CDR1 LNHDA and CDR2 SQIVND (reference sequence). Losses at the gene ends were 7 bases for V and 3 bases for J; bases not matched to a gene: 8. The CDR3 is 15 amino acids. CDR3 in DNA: TGTGCCAGTACAGAGACTAGCGGGGAACTCTACGAGCAGTACTTC. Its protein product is CASTETSGELYEQYF.

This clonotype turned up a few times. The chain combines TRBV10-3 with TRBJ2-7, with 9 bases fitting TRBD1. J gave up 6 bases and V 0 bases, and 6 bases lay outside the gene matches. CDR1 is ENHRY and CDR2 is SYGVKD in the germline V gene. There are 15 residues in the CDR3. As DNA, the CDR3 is TGTGCCATCAGTGAGTCCCGGGACAGGGTCAGCGAGCAGTACTTC. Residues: CAISESRDRVSEQYF.

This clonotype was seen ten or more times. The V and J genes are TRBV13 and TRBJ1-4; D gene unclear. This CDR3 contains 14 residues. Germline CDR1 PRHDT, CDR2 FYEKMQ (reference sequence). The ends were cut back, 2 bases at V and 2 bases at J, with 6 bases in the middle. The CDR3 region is CASSLRRTNEKLFF. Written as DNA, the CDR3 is TGTGCCAGCAGCTTACGGCGGACTAATGAAAAACTGTTTTTT.

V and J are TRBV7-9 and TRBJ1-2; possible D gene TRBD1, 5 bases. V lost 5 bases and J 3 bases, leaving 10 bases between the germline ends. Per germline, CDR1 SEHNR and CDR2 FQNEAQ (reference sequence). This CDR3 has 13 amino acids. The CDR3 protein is CASSKGTDYGYTF. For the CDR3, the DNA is TGTGCCAGCAGCAAAGGGACGGACTATGGCTACACCTTC.

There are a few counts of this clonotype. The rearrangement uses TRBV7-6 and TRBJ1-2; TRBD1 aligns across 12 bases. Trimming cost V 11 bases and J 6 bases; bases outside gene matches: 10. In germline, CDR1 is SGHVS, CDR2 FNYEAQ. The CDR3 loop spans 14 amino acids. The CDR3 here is CAVPRGQGADGYTF. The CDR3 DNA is TGTGCCGTCCCTAGGGGACAGGGGGCTGATGGCTACACCTTC.

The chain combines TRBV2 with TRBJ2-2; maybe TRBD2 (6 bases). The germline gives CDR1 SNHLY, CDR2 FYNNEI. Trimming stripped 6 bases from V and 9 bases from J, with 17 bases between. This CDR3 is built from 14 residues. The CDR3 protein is CASRLAGPGWELFF. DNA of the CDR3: TGTGCCAGCAGACTGGCGGGACCTGGGTGGGAGCTGTTTTTT.

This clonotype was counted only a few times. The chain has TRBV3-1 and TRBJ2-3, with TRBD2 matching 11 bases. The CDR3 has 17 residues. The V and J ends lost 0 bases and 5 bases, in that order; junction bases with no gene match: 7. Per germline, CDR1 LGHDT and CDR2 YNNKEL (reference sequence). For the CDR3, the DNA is TGTGCCAGCAGCCAAGATAATAGCGGGGGGGCCTTAGATACGCAGTATTTT. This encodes CASSQDNSGGALDTQYF.

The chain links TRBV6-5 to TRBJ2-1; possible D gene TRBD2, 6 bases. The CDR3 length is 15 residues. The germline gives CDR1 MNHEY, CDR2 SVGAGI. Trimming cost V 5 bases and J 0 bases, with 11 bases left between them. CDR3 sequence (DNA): TGTGCCAGCAGTAATAGCGGTAACTCCTACAATGAGCAGTTCTTC. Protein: CASSNSGNSYNEQFF.